This T cell receptor (beta chain) was found in a study of T cells after yellow fever vaccination. This CDR3 region has 17 residues. Per germline, CDR1 SGHTA and CDR2 FQGNSA. J was trimmed by 3 bases and V by 2 bases; bases with no gene match: 7. TCRdb reprocessed the 5' RACE reads via MiXCR and lists one record per CDR3 protein. Of approximately 69,000 distinct CDR3 sequences listed, around 5% are singletons. The V call is TRBV7-2, the J call TRBJ2-3; 11 bases are shared with TRBD2. The sequencing used CD4+ T cells sorted from PBMCs, collected about 2 weeks after the first yellow fever vaccination. The sequence derives from a man between 18 and 29 years old who received the YFV17D yellow fever vaccine. The CDR3 DNA reads TGTGCCAGCAGCTTAAGGATACCTAGCGGGGGGACAGATACGCAGTATTTT. It specifies CASSLRIPSGGTDTQYF.